This passage covers 5 T cell receptor beta chains from one sample sequenced in a study of blood T cells in healthy people across ages. It was with a sample-barcoded 5' primer and a J-beta primer mix that a second PCR of about 7 to 12 cycles was run. TCRdb re-called the 5' RACE reads with MiXCR, one entry per CDR3 protein. The sample holds about 690,000 distinct CDR3 sequences; approximately 40% are singletons and the top ten take 25% to 30%. The sequenced sample consisted of blood. The receptors derive from an elderly man in good health.

This clonotype was detected ten times or more. This sequence joins TRBV7-2 and TRBJ2-3, with 7 bases that match TRBD2. Germline assignment: CDR1 SGHTA and CDR2 FQGNSA. This CDR3 spans 15 amino acids. J gave up 2 bases and V 5 bases, and 7 bases lay outside the gene matches. CDR3: CASSRPSGNTDTQYF. In DNA, the CDR3 is TGTGCCAGCAGCCGTCCTAGCGGTAACACAGATACGCAGTATTTT.

This chain joins TRBV6-2 or TRBV6-3 and TRBJ2-1; the match to TRBD2 covers 12 bases. Germline-derived CDR1 and CDR2 are MNHEY and SVGEGT. The V and J ends lost 6 bases and 9 bases, in that order; junction bases with no gene match: 9. The CDR3 contains 15 residues. This CDR3 reads CASRPLAGGLSEQFF. The CDR3 DNA follows: TGTGCCAGCAGGCCCCTAGCGGGAGGGCTGAGTGAGCAGTTCTTC.

This clonotype appeared a few times. Here the CDR3 DNA reads TGTGCCAGCAGCCCCGATGGGGCAGTCTCCTACGAGCAGTACTTC. Protein: CASSPDGAVSYEQYF. This rearrangement joins TRBV7-2 to TRBJ2-7; weak D call: TRBD1 (5 bases). V was clipped by 5 bases and J by 0 bases, with 14 bases between them. The CDR3 extends over 15 amino acids. Germline-derived CDR1 and CDR2 are SGHTA and FQGNSA. Variable domain in full (rest from reference TRBV7-2 and TRBJ2-7): GAGVSQSPSNKVTEKGKDVELRCDPISGHTALYWYRQSLGQGLEFLIYFQGNSAPDKSGLPSDRFSAERTGGSVSTLTIQRTQQEDSAVYLCASSPDGAVSYEQYFGPGTRLTVT.

About this clonotype: At one boundary the junction diverges from the germline segment, which might be a read error. The chain has TRBV29-1 and TRBJ1-1; D remains unclear. The CDR3 has 13 amino acids. Germline lookup yields CDR1 SQVTM and CDR2 ANQGSEA. The CDR3: CSVVILPNTETFF. CDR3 coding DNA: TGCAGCGTTGTTATTTTACCGAACACTGAAACTTTCTTT.

This clonotype was seen a few times. At one of its ends the junction is not consistent with the germline gene, which may arise from a read error. CDR3 bases: TGTGCCAGCAGCTTAAGGGGACAGGACCCCAATAAGCCCCAGCATTTT. Translation gives CASSLRGQDPNKPQHF. The genes are TRBV7-2 and TRBJ1-5; 8 bases fit TRBD1. The CDR3 consists of 16 residues. Germline CDR1 SGHTA, CDR2 FQGNSA.